One sample yielded the 31 T cell receptor beta chains listed below, sequenced in a study of T cell repertoires in cytomegalovirus infection. TCRdb reprocessed the reads via MiXCR and lists one record per CDR3 protein. The table lists 740,000 or so distinct CDR3 sequences, roughly 36% of them singletons. The sequencing sample was made of PBMCs. Receptors were obtained from a human donor in good health (CMV status not recorded). Some clones in this sample may be carry-over from other donors' samples.

V is TRBV29-1 and J is TRBJ1-1; 8 bases fit TRBD1. CDR3 length: 13 residues. The germline gives CDR1 SQVTM, CDR2 ANQGSEA. J gave up 4 bases and V 5 bases, and 6 bases lay outside the gene matches. The CDR3, as DNA: TGCAGCGTTTCCGACAGGGGCGGCACTGAAGCTTTCTTT. It specifies CSVSDRGGTEAFF.

The V gene is TRBV5-4, the J gene TRBJ1-1; 7 nucleotides align to TRBD1. Per germline, CDR1 SGHNT and CDR2 YYREEE (reference sequence). Germline trimming cut 0 bases from V and 4 bases from J; bases unmatched to any gene: 6. The CDR3 extends over 15 amino acids. Here the CDR3 DNA reads TGTGCCAGCAGCTTGGAACAGGGGCGATTCACTGAAGCTTTCTTT. Translation gives CASSLEQGRFTEAFF.

The chain couples TRBV24-1 to TRBJ1-2; no clear D. The CDR3 has 14 amino acids. Germline-derived CDR1 and CDR2 are KGHDR and SFDVKD. Trimming stripped 5 bases from V and 0 bases from J, with 9 bases between. CDR3 protein: CATSGRSSNYGYTF. CDR3 nucleotide sequence: TGTGCCACCAGTGGCAGGAGCTCTAACTATGGCTACACCTTC.

V gene TRBV6-5 combines with J gene TRBJ1-1, with D unresolved. This CDR3 spans 14 amino acids. Trimming removed 6 bases at V and 3 bases at J, with 14 bases between. The germline V gene encodes CDR1 MNHEY and CDR2 SVGAGI. The CDR3 coding sequence is TGTGCCAGCAGCAGCTTAGTCGGGGACACTGAAGCTTTCTTT. The encoded protein is CASSSLVGDTEAFF.

J is TRBJ1-1 and V is TRBV11-2, with D hard to call. Trimming cost V 6 bases and J 1 base, with 15 bases left between them. The length of the CDR3 is 15 residues. CDR1 is SGHAT, CDR2 FQNNGV, per germline. CDR3 DNA sequence: TGTGCCAGCAGGGCGCGCGGAGCGGAGAACACTGAAGCTTTCTTT. Protein: CASRARGAENTEAFF.

The J gene is TRBJ2-7, the V gene TRBV6-1; D not certain. Germline CDR1 and CDR2: MNHNS and SASEGT. The CDR3 length is 15 residues. V lost 3 bases and J 9 bases, leaving 21 bases between the germline ends. As DNA, the CDR3 is TGTGCCAGCAGTGAGGCTTGGGGAACCGCGGTGGCGCAGTACTTC. This sequence encodes CASSEAWGTAVAQYF.

This clonotype was seen once. The V and J genes are TRBV6-5 and TRBJ1-2; D is undetermined. Trimming removed 6 bases from V and 7 bases from J, with 12 bases in between. CDR3 size: 12 residues. The germline V gene has CDR1 MNHEY and CDR2 SVGAGI. The chain's CDR3 is CASSQGLLGYTF. The CDR3 DNA reads as TGTGCCAGCAGCCAAGGACTTCTTGGCTACACCTTC.

Comments on this clonotype: One base away lies a much larger clone, so this may be a sequencing read error. This sequence joins TRBV11-2 and TRBJ2-1; the D gene is possibly TRBD2 (6 bases). Germline CDR1 is SGHAT and CDR2 is FQNNGV. The CDR3 totals 13 residues. DNA of the CDR3: TGTTCCAGCAGCTTAGATTCGGGGGTTGAGCAGTTCTTC. The encoded protein is CSSSLDSGVEQFF. Based on the CDR3 plus reference TRBV11-2 and TRBJ2-1, the full variable domain is EAGVAQSPRYKIIEKRQSVAFWCNPISGHATLYWYQQILGQGPKLLIQFQNNGVVDDSQLPKDRFSAERLKGVDSTLKIQPAKLEDSAVYLCSSSLDSGVEQFFGPGTRLTVL.

The chain employs TRBV10-3 and TRBJ2-5, with D uncertain. V was pared by 2 bases and J by 1 base, with 11 bases between. The CDR3 runs 15 residues. CDR1 is ENHRY and CDR2 is SYGVKD in the germline V gene. The CDR3 is CAISESWSAQETQYF. Here the CDR3 DNA reads TGTGCCATCAGTGAGAGCTGGAGCGCCCAAGAGACCCAGTACTTC.

There are many counts of this clonotype. CDR3 DNA: TGTGCCAGCGGACAATGGGGAGCAACGAACACCGGGGAGCTGTTTTTT. Amino acid sequence: CASGQWGATNTGELFF. The chain combines TRBV28 with TRBJ2-2, with D perhaps TRBD1 or TRBD2 (5 bases each). In germline, CDR1 is MDHEN, CDR2 SYDVKM. The V and J ends lost 8 bases and 0 bases respectively, with 16 bases between them. The CDR3 is 16 residues long.

As for this clonotype: It is likely a read error, because the conserved phenylalanine at the end of the CDR3 is missing. This chain uses TRBV7-3 with TRBJ2-1, with D possibly matching TRBD2 (5 bases). This CDR3 is built from 16 residues. The germline V and J ends were trimmed by 8 bases and 1 base, with 18 bases remaining between them. The germline gives CDR1 SGHTA, CDR2 FQGTGA. CDR3 nucleotide sequence: TGTGCCAGCGACGGCTCAAGCGGAAGATCCTACAATGAGCAGTTCTTA. Protein sequence: CASDGSSGRSYNEQFL.

With regard to this clonotype: One junction end does not reproduce the germline sequence, and a read error may be involved. The DNA of the CDR3 is TGTTCCAGCAGCGTAGTCCCCGGTTTCAATGAAAAACTGTTTTTT. This codes for CSSSVVPGFNEKLFF. V usage is TRBV9 and J usage is TRBJ1-4; no definite D call. Germline CDR1 reads SGDLS; CDR2 reads YYNGEE. The CDR3 consists of 15 residues.

This clonotype was counted between two and nine times. This rearrangement joins TRBV7-9 to TRBJ2-3; D ambiguous. Per the germline V gene, CDR1 is SEHNR and CDR2 is FQNEAQ (reference sequence). CDR3 length: 14 residues. The germline V and J ends were trimmed by 4 bases and 6 bases, with 14 bases remaining between them. CDR3 sequence reads: CASSSDRLADTQYF. CDR3 nucleotides: TGTGCCAGCAGCTCGGACCGATTGGCCGATACGCAGTATTTT.

This clonotype was recorded a few times. The chain couples TRBV27 to TRBJ2-3; D is ambiguous. V was pared by 8 bases and J by 5 bases, with 8 bases between. The CDR3 sequence is 11 residues long. Germline values: CDR1 MNHEY, CDR2 SMNVEV (reference sequence). The CDR3 DNA is TGTGCCAGCGTAGCCCGAGATACGCAGTATTTT. Protein product: CASVARDTQYF.

V gene TRBV7-8 combines with J gene TRBJ1-4, with D possibly matching TRBD1 (6 bases). The germline V and J ends were trimmed by 4 bases and 7 bases, with 13 bases remaining between them. This CDR3 has 14 amino acids. In germline, CDR1 is SGHVS, CDR2 FQNEAQ. The CDR3 DNA reads as TGTGCCAGCAGCTCGTTCCGGACAGCTGAAAAACTGTTTTTT. This gives the protein CASSSFRTAEKLFF.

The chain couples TRBV15 to TRBJ2-7, with 7 bases matching TRBD2. The J segment lost 8 bases and the V segment lost 5 bases, leaving 6 bases of the junction unmatched. Germline CDR1 LNHNV, CDR2 YYDKDF (reference sequence). This CDR3 comprises 12 residues. The DNA of the CDR3 is TGTGCCACCAGCCGTCCGCGGGAGAAGCAGTACTTC. Its protein product is CATSRPREKQYF. Full variable domain (missing parts from reference TRBV15 and TRBJ2-7): DAMVIQNPRYQVTQFGKPVTLSCSQTLNHNVMYWYQQKSSQAPKLLFHYYDKDFNNEADTPDNFQSRRPNTSFCFLDIRSPGLGDTAMYLCATSRPREKQYFGPGTRLTVT.

Points on this clonotype: A much larger clone differs from this one at a single base, so this may be a read error. The V and J genes are TRBV28 and TRBJ2-7; the D is unclear. Germline V lookup: CDR1 MDHEN, CDR2 SYDVKM. The CDR3 consists of 14 residues. The V and J ends lost 2 bases and 2 bases respectively, with 10 bases between them. The CDR3 coding sequence is TGTGCCAGCAGTTTAAACAGATTTCCCTACGAGCAGTACTTC. It translates to CASSLNRFPYEQYF.

The chain links TRBV27 to TRBJ1-4; the D is unclear. This CDR3 comprises 15 residues. The germline gives CDR1 MNHEY, CDR2 SMNVEV (reference sequence). V was pared by 6 bases and J by 6 bases, with 17 bases between. DNA for the CDR3: TGTGCCAGCAGGGATCTCAAGGAAGGAGATGAAAAACTGTTTTTT. As protein: CASRDLKEGDEKLFF.

The chain recombines TRBV19 with TRBJ2-1; D not certain. V was clipped by 3 bases and J by 0 bases, with 3 bases between them. This CDR3 is built from 13 residues. The V gene's germline CDR1 is LNHDA and CDR2 SQIVND (reference sequence). The CDR3 region is CASSINSYNEQFF. The CDR3, as DNA: TGTGCCAGTAGTATTAACTCCTACAATGAGCAGTTCTTC.

This clonotype turned up a few times. This chain connects TRBV6-6 to TRBJ1-3, with D perhaps TRBD1 (5 bases). Trimming took 0 bases from V and 0 from J, leaving 9 bases between them. The CDR3 runs to 16 residues. Germline V CDR1 and CDR2: MNHNY, SVGAGI (reference sequence). CDR3 bases: TGTGCCAGCAGTTACTCGGTGGGGGGCTCTGGAAACACCATATATTTT. Translation gives CASSYSVGGSGNTIYF.

A few counts support this clonotype. V is TRBV11-2 and J is TRBJ2-2; the D call may be TRBD1 or TRBD2 (5 bases each). Trimming stripped 4 bases from V and 1 base from J, with 10 bases between. Germline CDR1 reads SGHAT; CDR2 reads FQNNGV. This CDR3 has 15 residues. The CDR3 DNA reads TGTGCCAGCAGCTCGGGACGGAGGAACACCGGGGAGCTGTTTTTT. This encodes CASSSGRRNTGELFF.

The chain combines TRBV6-1 with TRBJ1-3, with 7 bases that match TRBD1. Germline V gives CDR1 MNHNS, CDR2 SASEGT. V lost 0 bases and J lost 3; bases outside the gene matches: 8. CDR3 length equals 17 residues. The DNA for the CDR3 is TGTGCCAGCAGTGAAGCCCCGACGACAGGGATTGGAAACACCATATATTTT. This gives the protein CASSEAPTTGIGNTIYF.

This clonotype appeared a few times. The chain couples TRBV28 to TRBJ2-5; D gene unclear. In germline, CDR1 is MDHEN, CDR2 SYDVKM. Between the trimmed V and J ends, which lost 5 bases and 5 bases, there was a span of 9 bases. CDR3 length equals 12 residues. The CDR3, as DNA: TGTGCCAGCAGTCTATTTGTGGAGACCCAGTACTTC. It specifies CASSLFVETQYF.

The chain combines TRBV6-2 or TRBV6-3 with TRBJ2-1; D may be TRBD2 (7 bases). The CDR3 loop spans 16 amino acids. Germline loops: CDR1 MNHEY, CDR2 SVGEGT. V was shortened by 7 bases and J by 1 base, with 17 bases between the two germline ends. The CDR3 reads CASTGGGASSYNEQFF. CDR3 sequence (DNA): TGTGCCAGCACGGGGGGCGGGGCTTCTTCCTACAATGAGCAGTTCTTC.

This clonotype was counted a few times. The chain recombines TRBV18 with TRBJ2-6, with 8 bases that match TRBD1. The CDR3 contains 16 residues. The germline gives CDR1 KGHSH, CDR2 LQKENI. Trimming took 2 bases from V and 4 from J; bases not matched to a gene: 4. CDR3 loop: CASSPRTGNGANVLTF. The CDR3 DNA reads TGTGCCAGCTCACCAAGGACAGGGAACGGGGCCAACGTCCTGACTTTC.

The chain has TRBV27 and TRBJ2-5; 9 nucleotides align to TRBD2. The CDR3 is made up of 16 amino acids. Germline CDR1 and CDR2: MNHEY and SMNVEV (reference sequence). J lost 1 base, V lost 0 bases, and 3 bases had no gene match. The CDR3 is CASSLSAGGSQETQYF. The CDR3, as DNA: TGTGCCAGCAGTTTATCGGCGGGGGGGAGCCAAGAGACCCAGTACTTC.

This clonotype was detected a few times. V is TRBV12-3 or TRBV12-4 and J is TRBJ1-1; no clear D gene. This CDR3 is 13 amino acids long. Trimming shortened V by 3 bases and J by 5 bases, and 10 bases separated the two germline ends. CDR3 bases: TGTGCCAGCAGTTTGATGGGGATTACTGAAGCTTTCTTT. This gives the protein CASSLMGITEAFF.

A note on this clonotype: Possible read error: a much larger clone is one base away. The chain joins TRBV7-9 to TRBJ2-7; D is ambiguous. The CDR3 totals 11 residues. The germline CDR1 and CDR2 sequences are SEHNR and FQNEAQ (reference sequence). The V end lost 3 bases, the J end lost 4 bases, and 4 bases lay between the germline ends. The CDR3 loop reads CASSFEYEQYF. The CDR3 nucleotides are TGTGCCAGCAGCTTTGAGTACGAGCAGTACTTC. The entire variable domain, with the rest obtained from reference TRBV7-9 and TRBJ2-7, is as follows: DTGVSQNPRHKITKRGQNVTFRCDPISEHNRLYWYRQTLGQGPEFLTYFQNEAQLEKSRLLSDRFSAERPKGSFSTLEIQRTEQGDSAMYLCASSFEYEQYFGPGTRLTVT.

This clonotype was counted only a few times. The junction does not match germline at one end; this may be a read error. The chain couples TRBV7-2 to TRBJ2-7, with TRBD2 matching over 13 bases. CDR3 size: 13 residues. Germline assignment: CDR1 SGHTA and CDR2 FQGNSA. CDR3 amino acids: CASSLAVGTSGTF. The CDR3 DNA reads TGTGCCAGCAGCTTAGCGGTGGGGACTAGCGGGACGTTC.

In this sample, this clonotype turned up a few times. The genes are TRBV19 and TRBJ1-1, with D perhaps TRBD1 (5 bases). Per the germline V gene, CDR1 is LNHDA and CDR2 is SQIVND (reference sequence). This CDR3 contains 15 residues. Trimming cost V 2 bases and J 1 base, with 11 bases left between them. CDR3 sequence (DNA): TGTGCCAGTAGTATATTCGGGGGAACGAACACTGAAGCTTTCTTT. It is translated as CASSIFGGTNTEAFF.

This chain joins TRBV20-1 and TRBJ2-5; D is unclear. V dropped 0 bases and J dropped 1 base, with 6 bases sitting between them. CDR1 is DFQATT, CDR2 SNEGSKA, per germline (reference sequence). The CDR3 is made up of 13 amino acids. This CDR3 is CSARDSPQETQYF. CDR3 nucleotides: TGCAGTGCTAGAGATTCTCCCCAAGAGACCCAGTACTTC.